Listed below are T cell receptor beta chains from one sample, sequenced in a study of blood T cell repertoires in COVID-19. The assay was immunoSEQ multiplex PCR, and TCRdb's table has in-frame clones only and misses some. There are about 78,000 clones in the sample; 90% occur only once, and about 1% lies in the top ten. The sequenced sample was peripheral blood. The receptors originated from a woman in her forties or fifties in a cohort sampled during active COVID-19. The CDR3 runs from the conserved cysteine through the conserved F or W. A D gene is named only where the DNA matches it firmly. Only part of the rows carry a size: once, few, many, or a class if the clone is expanded.

cdr3_nt: TGTGCCAGCTCACCAGGAGTTGGGGCCCATCAGCCCCAGCATTTT
cdr3_aa: CASSPGVGAHQPQHF
v_call: TRBV18
d_call: .
clone_size: .
j_call: TRBJ1-5

cdr3_nt: TGTGCCAGTAGTATCGAGGACCGAGGGACTGAAGCTTTCTTT
cdr3_aa: CASSIEDRGTEAFF
v_call: TRBV19
d_call: .
clone_size: once
j_call: TRBJ1-1

cdr3_nt: TGCGCCAGCAGCCAAGACCTGCGGGGGCAGCCCCAGCATTTT
cdr3_aa: CASSQDLRGQPQHF
v_call: TRBV4-1
d_call: .
clone_size: .
j_call: TRBJ1-5

cdr3_nt: TGCGCCAGCAGCCAAGAAAGCGCCGTAAGGAGTGAGCAGTTCTTC
cdr3_aa: CASSQESAVRSEQFF
v_call: TRBV4-1
d_call: .
clone_size: .
j_call: TRBJ2-1

cdr3_nt: TGCGCCAGCAGCTTGGCCGCTCTTGGACTAGCGGGACCGAACACCGGGGAGCTGTTTTTT
cdr3_aa: CASSLAALGLAGPNTGELFF
v_call: TRBV5-1
d_call: TRBD2
clone_size: once
j_call: TRBJ2-2

cdr3_nt: TGTGCCAGCAGCCCCTCGGACTACAACACCGGGGAGCTGTTTTTT
cdr3_aa: CASSPSDYNTGELFF
v_call: TRBV27
d_call: .
clone_size: .
j_call: TRBJ2-2

cdr3_nt: TGTGCCAGCAGCCGGGACAACAATCAGCCCCAGCATTTT
cdr3_aa: CASSRDNNQPQHF
v_call: TRBV11-2
d_call: .
clone_size: .
j_call: TRBJ1-5

cdr3_nt: TGTGCCTGGAGTGAAGGGGGGGCGAGGGGCTACACCTTC
cdr3_aa: CAWSEGGARGYTF
v_call: TRBV30
d_call: .
clone_size: once
j_call: TRBJ1-2

cdr3_nt: TGTGCCAGCAGTTGGCCCCTGGGGCTCTCTGGAAACACCATATATTTT
cdr3_aa: CASSWPLGLSGNTIYF
v_call: TRBV28
d_call: .
clone_size: .
j_call: TRBJ1-3

cdr3_nt: TGCGCCAGCAGGGTTCAGACTAGCGGCAACACCGGGGAGCTGTTTTTT
cdr3_aa: CASRVQTSGNTGELFF
v_call: TRBV10-2
d_call: TRBD2
clone_size: .
j_call: TRBJ2-2

cdr3_nt: TGTGCCTGGAGTGTACAGTTCCCGGGGGACGAGCAGTACTTC
cdr3_aa: CAWSVQFPGDEQYF
v_call: TRBV30
d_call: .
clone_size: .
j_call: TRBJ2-7

cdr3_nt: TGTGCCAGCAGCTCCGGAGCCGGGAACCAGCCCCAGCATTTT
cdr3_aa: CASSSGAGNQPQHF
v_call: TRBV7-8
d_call: .
clone_size: .
j_call: TRBJ1-5

cdr3_nt: TGTGCCAGCAGTTCGCCTTCCGGGACAGGGAGCGGCTACACCTTC
cdr3_aa: CASSSPSGTGSGYTF
v_call: TRBV28
d_call: TRBD1
clone_size: .
j_call: TRBJ1-2

cdr3_nt: TGTGCCTGGAGTTTAGCGACCGATCAGTACTTC
cdr3_aa: CAWSLATDQYF
v_call: TRBV30
d_call: .
clone_size: .
j_call: TRBJ2-4

cdr3_nt: TGCGCCAGCAAGCTTTCCTCTAGCACAGATACGCAGTATTTT
cdr3_aa: CASKLSSSTDTQYF
v_call: TRBV4-1
d_call: .
clone_size: once
j_call: TRBJ2-3

cdr3_nt: TGTGCCAGCAGTTTATACCTAGCGGGAGGGAATGAGCAGTTCTTC
cdr3_aa: CASSLYLAGGNEQFF
v_call: TRBV28
d_call: TRBD2
clone_size: .
j_call: TRBJ2-1

cdr3_nt: TGCGCCAGCAGTGAGTCAGGTAGCGGGGTGCGCAATGAGCAGTTCTTC
cdr3_aa: CASSESGSGVRNEQFF
v_call: TRBV10-1
d_call: TRBD2
clone_size: .
j_call: TRBJ2-1

cdr3_nt: TGTGCCAGCAGCCCTAGCGGGAGACGGGATACGCAGTATTTT
cdr3_aa: CASSPSGRRDTQYF
v_call: TRBV3-1/TRBV3-2
d_call: TRBD2
clone_size: .
j_call: TRBJ2-3

cdr3_nt: TGTGCCAGCAGTCCTGAGGTTTGGACTGAAGCTTTCTTT
cdr3_aa: CASSPEVWTEAFF
v_call: TRBV12-3/TRBV12-4
d_call: .
clone_size: .
j_call: TRBJ1-1

cdr3_nt: TGTGCCAGCAGCCTCGGGACAGGGATCTCCGAGCAGTACTTC
cdr3_aa: CASSLGTGISEQYF
v_call: TRBV7-9
d_call: TRBD1
clone_size: .
j_call: TRBJ2-7

cdr3_nt: TGTGCCACCGCGGGACAGGGGGTCAATGAGCAGTTCTTC
cdr3_aa: CATAGQGVNEQFF
v_call: TRBV7-9
d_call: TRBD1
clone_size: .
j_call: TRBJ2-1

cdr3_nt: TGTGCCAGCAGTTTATCGTGGACAGGCCCCGAGCAGTACTTC
cdr3_aa: CASSLSWTGPEQYF
v_call: TRBV27
d_call: TRBD1
clone_size: .
j_call: TRBJ2-7

cdr3_nt: TGTGCCAGCAGCTTGGCCGTCGGGACAGGGTTATGGGATCAGCCCCAGCATTTT
cdr3_aa: CASSLAVGTGLWDQPQHF
v_call: TRBV5-5
d_call: TRBD1
clone_size: few
j_call: TRBJ1-5

cdr3_nt: TGTGCCAGCAGCTCAACTAGCGGCTCCTACAATGAGCAGTTCTTC
cdr3_aa: CASSSTSGSYNEQFF
v_call: TRBV11-2
d_call: TRBD2
clone_size: .
j_call: TRBJ2-1

cdr3_nt: TGTGCCAGCTCCATAGGGACTCACCTACAGGAGCAGTACTTC
cdr3_aa: CASSIGTHLQEQYF
v_call: TRBV28
d_call: .
clone_size: .
j_call: TRBJ2-7

cdr3_nt: TGCGCCAGCAGTGAGGGGGGCCCCTACGAGCAGTACTTC
cdr3_aa: CASSEGGPYEQYF
v_call: TRBV10-2
d_call: .
clone_size: once
j_call: TRBJ2-7

cdr3_nt: TGTGCCAGCAGCCAAGACAGGGGAGAGACCCAGTACTTC
cdr3_aa: CASSQDRGETQYF
v_call: TRBV6-5
d_call: TRBD1
clone_size: once
j_call: TRBJ2-5

cdr3_nt: TGTGCCAGCAGTGCCCCCGGGACAGCTAACACTGAAGCTTTCTTT
cdr3_aa: CASSAPGTANTEAFF
v_call: TRBV28
d_call: TRBD1
clone_size: once
j_call: TRBJ1-1

cdr3_nt: TGTGCCAGCTCACCATCGTACGGGACAGGGGGCCCTGGAAACACCATATATTTT
cdr3_aa: CASSPSYGTGGPGNTIYF
v_call: TRBV18
d_call: TRBD1
clone_size: few
j_call: TRBJ1-3

cdr3_nt: TGTGCCAGTAGTATGGCAGGACTCCAAGAGACCCAGTACTTC
cdr3_aa: CASSMAGLQETQYF
v_call: TRBV19
d_call: .
clone_size: few
j_call: TRBJ2-5

cdr3_nt: TGCGCCAGCAGCTTGGTGGGCAGCGGGAACACTGAAGCTTTCTTT
cdr3_aa: CASSLVGSGNTEAFF
v_call: TRBV5-1
d_call: .
clone_size: .
j_call: TRBJ1-1

cdr3_nt: TGCAGCGCCGGGGGTTACAATGAGCAGTTCTTC
cdr3_aa: CSAGGYNEQFF
v_call: TRBV20-1
d_call: .
clone_size: .
j_call: TRBJ2-1

cdr3_nt: TGTGCCAGCAGCTTGCAGAGAGGGCAGCCCCAGCATTTT
cdr3_aa: CASSLQRGQPQHF
v_call: TRBV5-8
d_call: .
clone_size: .
j_call: TRBJ1-5

cdr3_nt: TGTGCCAGCAGCTTAGGGCGCGGGAGATCCCAAGAGACCCAGTACTTC
cdr3_aa: CASSLGRGRSQETQYF
v_call: TRBV14
d_call: TRBD2
clone_size: .
j_call: TRBJ2-5

cdr3_nt: TGTGCCAGCAGTGTCCGGGGGGCAGGAGAGACCCAGTACTTC
cdr3_aa: CASSVRGAGETQYF
v_call: TRBV28
d_call: .
clone_size: .
j_call: TRBJ2-5

cdr3_nt: TGTGCCAGCAGTTTACCAGGGGACGGGGAGACCCAGTACTTC
cdr3_aa: CASSLPGDGETQYF
v_call: TRBV28
d_call: .
clone_size: .
j_call: TRBJ2-5

cdr3_nt: TGTGCCAGCAGCTTAGTAGCGGGGAGCTACAATGAGCAGTTCTTC
cdr3_aa: CASSLVAGSYNEQFF
v_call: TRBV11-2
d_call: TRBD2
clone_size: .
j_call: TRBJ2-1

cdr3_nt: TGCGCCAGCAGCCAAGAATGGGGGACTAGCGGGACTAGCTCCTACGAGCAGTACTTC
cdr3_aa: CASSQEWGTSGTSSYEQYF
v_call: TRBV4-1
d_call: TRBD2
clone_size: .
j_call: TRBJ2-7

cdr3_nt: TGTGCCAGCACCCCCCGGGACAGGGGTAGCGAGCAGTACTTC
cdr3_aa: CASTPRDRGSEQYF
v_call: TRBV13
d_call: TRBD1
clone_size: few
j_call: TRBJ2-7

cdr3_nt: TGTGCCAGCAGCGAGGAACTAGCCCCAGATACGCAGTATTTT
cdr3_aa: CASSEELAPDTQYF
v_call: TRBV7-2
d_call: .
clone_size: .
j_call: TRBJ2-3

cdr3_nt: TGTGCCAGCAGCTTGAGGGACACGAACACCGGGGAGCTGTTTTTT
cdr3_aa: CASSLRDTNTGELFF
v_call: TRBV5-5
d_call: .
clone_size: .
j_call: TRBJ2-2

cdr3_nt: TGTGCCAGCAGCTTGGACAGGCTTCAAGAAGCTTTCTTT
cdr3_aa: CASSLDRLQEAFF
v_call: TRBV5-5
d_call: .
clone_size: .
j_call: TRBJ1-1

cdr3_nt: TGTGCCAGCAGTTACTCAGGCAGGGTGGCCTCCTACGAGCAGTACTTC
cdr3_aa: CASSYSGRVASYEQYF
v_call: TRBV6-5
d_call: .
clone_size: .
j_call: TRBJ2-7

cdr3_nt: TGCAGCGTTCGGGTAACTGGAAACACCATATATTTT
cdr3_aa: CSVRVTGNTIYF
v_call: TRBV29-1
d_call: .
clone_size: few
j_call: TRBJ1-3

cdr3_nt: TGTGCCAGCAGTAGCCATGAAAAACTGTTTTTT
cdr3_aa: CASSSHEKLFF
v_call: TRBV28
d_call: .
clone_size: .
j_call: TRBJ1-4

cdr3_nt: TGCGCCAGCAGTGCCCAGGGGGGACAGGGCCTCTATGGCTACACCTTC
cdr3_aa: CASSAQGGQGLYGYTF
v_call: TRBV10-2
d_call: TRBD1
clone_size: .
j_call: TRBJ1-2

cdr3_nt: TGTGCCAGCAGTCTTGCTGGGGGGGGCGCAGGAGCTTTCTTT
cdr3_aa: CASSLAGGGAGAFF
v_call: TRBV28
d_call: .
clone_size: .
j_call: TRBJ1-1

cdr3_nt: TGTGCCAGCAGCTCCGGAGGAGGGGGCGGCTACACCTTC
cdr3_aa: CASSSGGGGGYTF
v_call: TRBV11-2
d_call: TRBD1
clone_size: .
j_call: TRBJ1-2

cdr3_nt: TGTGCCTGGAGCCCTGGGACAGGGGGCCGTTTAAAAGCTTTCTTT
cdr3_aa: CAWSPGTGGRLKAFF
v_call: TRBV30
d_call: TRBD1
clone_size: .
j_call: TRBJ1-1

cdr3_nt: TGTGCCAGCAGCCAAGATGGAGCGGGAGGGCTTCCCGGGGGGGAGCTGTTTTTT
cdr3_aa: CASSQDGAGGLPGGELFF
v_call: TRBV3-1/TRBV3-2
d_call: TRBD2
clone_size: .
j_call: TRBJ2-2

cdr3_nt: TGCGCCAGCCGAACCGGGACTACCGCAGATACGCAGTATTTT
cdr3_aa: CASRTGTTADTQYF
v_call: TRBV5-1
d_call: TRBD2
clone_size: .
j_call: TRBJ2-3

cdr3_nt: TGTGCCAGCAGCTTGCATACAGGGGTTAATGAAAAACTGTTTTTT
cdr3_aa: CASSLHTGVNEKLFF
v_call: TRBV7-9
d_call: TRBD1
clone_size: .
j_call: TRBJ1-4